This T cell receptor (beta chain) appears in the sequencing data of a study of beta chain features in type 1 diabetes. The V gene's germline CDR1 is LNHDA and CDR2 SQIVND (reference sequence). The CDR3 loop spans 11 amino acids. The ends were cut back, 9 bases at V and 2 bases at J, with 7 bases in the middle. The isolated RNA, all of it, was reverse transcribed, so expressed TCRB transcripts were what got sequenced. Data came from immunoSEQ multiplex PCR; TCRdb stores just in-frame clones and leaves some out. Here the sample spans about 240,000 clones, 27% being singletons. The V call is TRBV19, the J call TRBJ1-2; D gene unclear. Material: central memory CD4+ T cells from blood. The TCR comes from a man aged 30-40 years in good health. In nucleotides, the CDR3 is TGTGCCAGCCAACGAAACTATGGCTACACCTTC. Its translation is CASQRNYGYTF.